The clone carrying this T cell receptor (beta chain) was found many times. As yet, its antigen is unknown. This sample was taken from a study of early T cells in non-severe SARS-CoV-2 infection. Study as a whole: Bulk RNA taken from unsorted whole blood was sequenced, leaving chains unpaired.

CDR3 length: 15 amino acids. V was trimmed by 2 bases and J by 0 bases, leaving 8 bases between them. The germline V gene has CDR1 SGHNT and CDR2 YYREEE (reference sequence). The study's findings and limits: Database matching using VDJdb favored anti-spike CD8 responses, with private and CD4 specificities left missing.

cDNA molecules, individually, were tagged with unique molecular identifiers. A single record per CDR3 protein comes from TCRdb applying MiXCR to the 5' RACE reads. The sample has about 27,000 distinct CDR3 sequences, roughly 4.3% seen once; the top ten hold about an eighth. This chain links TRBV5-4 with TRBJ2-2, with unresolved D. Material: whole blood. The source is an adult who was a healthcare worker with PCR-confirmed SARS-CoV-2 infection or an uninfected control (not recorded which). The chain's CDR3 is CASSLGSSNTGELFF. CDR3 nucleotide sequence: TGTGCCAGCAGCTTAGGATCTTCGAACACCGGGGAGCTGTTTTTT. The variable domain in full, with the rest retrieved from reference TRBV5-4 and TRBJ2-2, is ETGVTQSPTHLIKTRGQQVTLRCSSQSGHNTVSWYQQALGQGPQFIFQYYREEENGRGNFPPRFSGLQFPNYSSELNVNALELDDSALYLCASSLGSSNTGELFFGEGSRLTVL.